This T cell receptor beta chain was captured in a study of shared clonotypes between healthy human individuals. Splitting of each subset's genomic DNA was done evenly across several immunoSEQ plates. Measured with immunoSEQ multiplex PCR; TCRdb has only the in-frame clones, and not every one. The sample contains approximately 500,000 clones, 79% of which appear only once. This clone was seen a handful of times. Its antigen is undetermined. This CDR3 is built from 15 residues. V trimming: 2 bases; J trimming: 5 bases; junction bases outside the gene matches: 7. Per the germline V gene, CDR1 is GTSNPN and CDR2 is SVGIG (reference sequence). Study-wide results and limits: Limitation of the genetic and exposure-history diversity represented came from the few donors.

The V call is TRBV30, the J call TRBJ1-4, with 8 bases aligning to TRBD1. Material for sequencing was PBMCs. This TCR was sampled from a woman in her forties in good health. Some clones in this sample may be carry-over from other donors' samples. CDR3 in amino acids: CAWSLSGGANEKLFF. Written as DNA, the CDR3 is TGTGCCTGGAGTTTGTCAGGGGGCGCGAATGAAAAACTGTTTTTT.